The rows below give T cell receptor beta chains drawn from one sample of a study of blood T cell repertoires in COVID-19. Only in-frame clones appear in the TCRdb table, and some are missing; sequencing was by immunoSEQ multiplex PCR. The repertoire holds under 120,000 clones, with approximately 79% as singletons. The sequencing sample was made of peripheral blood. These TCRs come from a man in his 70s with active or convalescent COVID-19. The CDR3 runs from the conserved cysteine through the conserved F or W. Fields, in order: D gene, clone size, J gene, V gene, CDR3 DNA, CDR3 protein. A D gene is named only where the DNA matches it firmly. Clone size is given for some rows only: seen once, a few or many times, or a class if the clone is expanded.

d_gene: .
abundance: .
j_gene: TRBJ2-4
v_gene: TRBV18
CDR3nt: TGTGCCAGCTCCGAGCTTTTAGCCAAAAACATTCAGTACTTC
CDR3aa: CASSELLAKNIQYF

d_gene: .
abundance: .
j_gene: TRBJ1-1
v_gene: TRBV6-5
CDR3nt: TGTGCCAGCAGTTACTCTCGGGGGTTGACTGAAGCTTTCTTT
CDR3aa: CASSYSRGLTEAFF

d_gene: TRBD1
abundance: .
j_gene: TRBJ1-1
v_gene: TRBV28
CDR3nt: TGTGCCAGCAGTTTATGGGGTTTTAGGGCAGGGGGCGCTGGGGACACTGAAGCTTTCTTT
CDR3aa: CASSLWGFRAGGAGDTEAFF

d_gene: .
abundance: .
j_gene: TRBJ2-3
v_gene: TRBV2
CDR3nt: TGTGCCAGCAGAGGGCCGCAGGGAGATACGCAGTATTTT
CDR3aa: CASRGPQGDTQYF

d_gene: .
abundance: once
j_gene: TRBJ2-3
v_gene: TRBV6-5
CDR3nt: TGTGCCAGCAGTTACGATTACAGTCTAGCAACAGATACGCAGTATTTT
CDR3aa: CASSYDYSLATDTQYF

d_gene: .
abundance: .
j_gene: TRBJ1-2
v_gene: TRBV21-1
CDR3nt: TGTGCCAGCAGTCCGACAGGGAGCTATGGCTACACCTTC
CDR3aa: CASSPTGSYGYTF

d_gene: .
abundance: once
j_gene: TRBJ1-3
v_gene: TRBV29-1
CDR3nt: TGCAGCGTTGCTACAGGGTCTGGAAACACCATATATTTT
CDR3aa: CSVATGSGNTIYF

d_gene: TRBD1
abundance: once
j_gene: TRBJ2-5
v_gene: TRBV3-1/TRBV3-2
CDR3nt: TGTGCCAGCAGCCGAGGGACAGGTCGTCAAGAGACCCAGTACTTC
CDR3aa: CASSRGTGRQETQYF

d_gene: .
abundance: .
j_gene: TRBJ1-3
v_gene: TRBV9
CDR3nt: TGTGCCAGCAGCGTAGATGGAGGGGCCCTCTCTGGAAACACCATATATTTT
CDR3aa: CASSVDGGALSGNTIYF

d_gene: TRBD1
abundance: .
j_gene: TRBJ2-1
v_gene: TRBV28
CDR3nt: TGTGCCAGCAAACCGGGACAGGGGTTTTTATCCTACAATGAGCAGTTCTTC
CDR3aa: CASKPGQGFLSYNEQFF

d_gene: .
abundance: .
j_gene: TRBJ2-3
v_gene: TRBV18
CDR3nt: TGTGCCTGTAGGAGGGGAGACGGGGCAGATACGCAGTATTTT
CDR3aa: CACRRGDGADTQYF

d_gene: .
abundance: .
j_gene: TRBJ2-1
v_gene: TRBV27
CDR3nt: TGTGCCAGCAGTCAGGGCAGGAGCTCCTACAATGAGCAGTTCTTC
CDR3aa: CASSQGRSSYNEQFF

d_gene: TRBD2
abundance: .
j_gene: TRBJ2-7
v_gene: TRBV14
CDR3nt: TGTGCCAGCAGCCAAGAAAGGGACTACACCTACGAGCAGTACTTC
CDR3aa: CASSQERDYTYEQYF

d_gene: TRBD2
abundance: many
j_gene: TRBJ2-7
v_gene: TRBV9
CDR3nt: TGTGCCAGCAGCCGGGGAGGGAACCTCTACGAGCAGTACTTC
CDR3aa: CASSRGGNLYEQYF

d_gene: TRBD1
abundance: .
j_gene: TRBJ2-5
v_gene: TRBV9
CDR3nt: TGTGCCAGCAGCGTAGCTACGACGGGACAGGGAAAAAAGACCCAGTACTTC
CDR3aa: CASSVATTGQGKKTQYF

d_gene: .
abundance: .
j_gene: TRBJ2-3
v_gene: TRBV7-9
CDR3nt: TGTGCCAGCAGCTACCGGGAGCGACTCCTCACAGATACGCAGTATTTT
CDR3aa: CASSYRERLLTDTQYF

d_gene: .
abundance: .
j_gene: TRBJ2-1
v_gene: TRBV12-3/TRBV12-4
CDR3nt: TGTGCCAGCAGTTTTTACCGCGGTGAGCAGTTCTTC
CDR3aa: CASSFYRGEQFF

d_gene: .
abundance: .
j_gene: TRBJ2-6
v_gene: TRBV9
CDR3nt: TGTGCCAGCACCTTAGACAGGTGGCCCTCTGGGGCCAACGTCCTGACTTTC
CDR3aa: CASTLDRWPSGANVLTF

d_gene: .
abundance: .
j_gene: TRBJ1-3
v_gene: TRBV30
CDR3nt: TGTGCCTGGAGTCCGGACTACTCTGGAAACACCATATATTTT
CDR3aa: CAWSPDYSGNTIYF

d_gene: TRBD1
abundance: .
j_gene: TRBJ1-5
v_gene: TRBV19
CDR3nt: TGTGCCAGTATGACAGGGGGACAAATAGGCAATCAGCCCCAGCATTTT
CDR3aa: CASMTGGQIGNQPQHF

d_gene: TRBD2
abundance: .
j_gene: TRBJ2-3
v_gene: TRBV19
CDR3nt: TGTGCCAGTAGTCCCTTAGCGGGAGCCACAGATACGCAGTATTTT
CDR3aa: CASSPLAGATDTQYF

d_gene: TRBD1
abundance: .
j_gene: TRBJ1-2
v_gene: TRBV19
CDR3nt: TGTGCCAGTACCCTCCACCGACAGGGAAGCTATGGCTACACCTTC
CDR3aa: CASTLHRQGSYGYTF

d_gene: TRBD1
abundance: .
j_gene: TRBJ1-2
v_gene: TRBV5-1
CDR3nt: TGCGCCAGCAGCTTAAGCGAGACAGGGAGGAATGGCTACACCTTC
CDR3aa: CASSLSETGRNGYTF

d_gene: .
abundance: .
j_gene: TRBJ2-5
v_gene: TRBV6-2/TRBV6-3
CDR3nt: TGTGCCAGCAGTACGCCAAGGGGCCAGTACTTC
CDR3aa: CASSTPRGQYF

d_gene: TRBD1
abundance: .
j_gene: TRBJ1-6
v_gene: TRBV4-2
CDR3nt: TGTGCCAGCAGCCAAGATCCTGACAGGGGGAATTCACCCCTCCACTTT
CDR3aa: CASSQDPDRGNSPLHF

d_gene: TRBD2
abundance: few
j_gene: TRBJ2-1
v_gene: TRBV28
CDR3nt: TGTGCCAGCAGTTTGGGGGGGACTAGCGGGATCCATGAGCAGTTCTTC
CDR3aa: CASSLGGTSGIHEQFF

d_gene: TRBD1
abundance: .
j_gene: TRBJ2-5
v_gene: TRBV7-3
CDR3nt: TGTGCCAGCAGCTTAGCCGGCGCAGGGGGGACCCAGTACTTC
CDR3aa: CASSLAGAGGTQYF

d_gene: TRBD2
abundance: .
j_gene: TRBJ2-3
v_gene: TRBV5-6
CDR3nt: TGTGCCAGCAGCAGTTTAGCGGGAGCAGGGGCAGATACGCAGTATTTT
CDR3aa: CASSSLAGAGADTQYF

d_gene: TRBD1
abundance: few
j_gene: TRBJ1-2
v_gene: TRBV4-1
CDR3nt: TGCGCCAGCAGCCAAGATATCCCAGGGGGCGCGTATGGCTACACCTTC
CDR3aa: CASSQDIPGGAYGYTF

d_gene: TRBD1
abundance: .
j_gene: TRBJ1-1
v_gene: TRBV6-2/TRBV6-3
CDR3nt: TGTGCCAGCAGTTACACAGGGGGCACTGAAGCTTTCTTT
CDR3aa: CASSYTGGTEAFF

d_gene: .
abundance: few
j_gene: TRBJ2-2
v_gene: TRBV5-1
CDR3nt: TGCGCCAGCAGCTTGGGCCCCATGCGGGACGGGGAGCTGTTTTTT
CDR3aa: CASSLGPMRDGELFF

d_gene: .
abundance: .
j_gene: TRBJ2-3
v_gene: TRBV27
CDR3nt: TGTGCCAGCAGTTTCCCCGGGATCGGTAGCACAGATACGCAGTATTTT
CDR3aa: CASSFPGIGSTDTQYF

d_gene: TRBD1
abundance: once
j_gene: TRBJ1-2
v_gene: TRBV2
CDR3nt: TGTGCCAGCAAACGTCTGGACAGGGGCGGCGGCTACACCTTC
CDR3aa: CASKRLDRGGGYTF

d_gene: TRBD1
abundance: .
j_gene: TRBJ1-6
v_gene: TRBV6-1
CDR3nt: TGTGCCAGCAGTGACCGACAGGGTCTCTATAATTCACCCCTCCACTTT
CDR3aa: CASSDRQGLYNSPLHF

d_gene: .
abundance: .
j_gene: TRBJ1-1
v_gene: TRBV30
CDR3nt: TGTGCCTGGATATCCAATCGGGCTGAAGCTTTCTTT
CDR3aa: CAWISNRAEAFF

d_gene: TRBD1
abundance: .
j_gene: TRBJ1-2
v_gene: TRBV5-1
CDR3nt: TGCGCCAGCAGCCAACAGGGGAATAACTATGGCTACACCTTC
CDR3aa: CASSQQGNNYGYTF

d_gene: .
abundance: .
j_gene: TRBJ1-2
v_gene: TRBV20-1
CDR3nt: TGCAGTGCTAGTGTCCGAGCCGTCTATGGCTACACCTTC
CDR3aa: CSASVRAVYGYTF

d_gene: .
abundance: few
j_gene: TRBJ1-1
v_gene: TRBV28
CDR3nt: TGTGCCACCATCCCTGGGGGGACCACTGAAGCTTTCTTT
CDR3aa: CATIPGGTTEAFF

d_gene: TRBD1
abundance: .
j_gene: TRBJ1-6
v_gene: TRBV2
CDR3nt: TGTGCCAGCAAAGGGGGCGCCTCCTATAATTCACCCCTCCACTTT
CDR3aa: CASKGGASYNSPLHF

d_gene: TRBD1
abundance: once
j_gene: TRBJ1-1
v_gene: TRBV5-1
CDR3nt: TGCGCCAGCACCCACACCCCGGGACAGGGGTACTCTGAAGCTTTCTTT
CDR3aa: CASTHTPGQGYSEAFF

d_gene: TRBD1
abundance: .
j_gene: TRBJ1-1
v_gene: TRBV4-1
CDR3nt: TGCGCCAGCAGTCCTAATAGGGACAGTCGGGGAACTGAAGCTTTCTTT
CDR3aa: CASSPNRDSRGTEAFF

d_gene: TRBD1
abundance: .
j_gene: TRBJ1-5
v_gene: TRBV6-5
CDR3nt: TGTGCCAGCAGTTACCGTACAGGGGGACAGCCCCAGCATTTT
CDR3aa: CASSYRTGGQPQHF

d_gene: TRBD1
abundance: .
j_gene: TRBJ1-6
v_gene: TRBV19
CDR3nt: TGTGCCAGTAGTATCGGACAGGGGTTTAATTCACCCCTCCACTTT
CDR3aa: CASSIGQGFNSPLHF

d_gene: .
abundance: few
j_gene: TRBJ2-7
v_gene: TRBV11-2
CDR3nt: TGTGCCAGCAGCCTATACTCAGGGGCAGGGGAGCAGTACTTC
CDR3aa: CASSLYSGAGEQYF